This entry is about one TCR beta chain. The antigen is not known. This sample is part of a study of OX40 agonist ivuxolimab in advanced cancers. About the research overall: Ivuxolimab, an antibody acting as an agonist of OX40 (CD134), was used to treat patients. The eligibility criteria allowed prior anti-PD-1, anti-PD-L1 or anti-CTLA-4 therapy, and approximately 38% had some. The mean age was approximately 60 years, ranging from 23 to 79, with approximately 85% of participants male.

J gave up 4 bases and V 0 bases, and 3 bases lay outside the gene matches. CDR1 is MNHEY, CDR2 SVGAGI, per germline. This CDR3 is built from 16 residues. Sequenced by immunoSEQ multiplex PCR; TCRdb stores in-frame clones only, minus some. Among roughly 62,000 clones listed, 65% to 90% were seen once. Study conclusions and caveats: Clones of CD4+ and CD8+ blood T cells grew by week 6 at doses of 0.1 to 3.0 mg/kg.

The sample consisted of CD4+ or CD8+ T cells sorted from blood, taken in a trial of the OX40 agonist ivuxolimab. The chain links TRBV6-5 to TRBJ2-3, with TRBD2 matching 11 bases. The source of this sequence is an adult with an advanced solid tumor such as melanoma, head and neck, liver or kidney cancer. The CDR3 spells CASSYSPSGGSDTQYF. As DNA, the CDR3 is TGTGCCAGCAGTTACTCACCTAGCGGGGGGTCAGATACGCAGTATTTT.